This is a list of T cell receptor beta chains from one sample in a study of patients and donors after allogeneic stem cell transplantation. TCRdb redid the calling of the RT-PCR reads with MiXCR, one entry per CDR3 protein. The sample records about 230,000 distinct CDR3 sequences, around 14% being singletons. Sequencing was done on a sample of blood, either unsorted or a sorted T cell fraction (not recorded which). Receptors originate from a human donor who was either an allogeneic HSCT recipient or a stem cell or donor lymphocyte infusion donor (not recorded which). It is not recorded whose cells these are; they may come from a transplant donor. CDR3s include the opening cysteine and the closing phenylalanine or tryptophan. A D gene is named only where the DNA matches it firmly. Size is omitted from some rows. Given values are once, few, many or a class for expanded clones.

d_gene,j_gene,abundance,v_gene,CDR3nt,CDR3aa
TRBD1,TRBJ2-3,many,TRBV6-2/TRBV6-3,TGTGCCAGCAGTTACCCGACAGGGGGAAGCACAGATACGCAGTATTTT,CASSYPTGGSTDTQYF
TRBD2,TRBJ2-1,many,TRBV11-2,TGTGCCAGCAGCTCCCGGACTAGCGGGAGGGACAATGAGCAGTTCTTC,CASSSRTSGRDNEQFF
TRBD2,TRBJ2-1,many,TRBV7-8,TGTGCCAGCAGCTTAGAGTGGACTAGCGGGATCTACAATGAGCAGTTCTTC,CASSLEWTSGIYNEQFF
NA,TRBJ2-3,few,TRBV20-1,TGCAGTGCTAGCTTCGGCAGTACTAGCACAGATACGCAGTATTTT,CSASFGSTSTDTQYF
NA,TRBJ1-2,NA,TRBV5-4,TGTGCCAGCAGCGAAGTAGTTGCGGGCTACACCTTC,CASSEVVAGYTF
TRBD1,TRBJ2-7,few,TRBV14,TGTGCCAGCAGCCAAATCGGACAGGGGACTTACGAGCAGTACTTC,CASSQIGQGTYEQYF
NA,TRBJ2-3,many,TRBV20-1,TGCAGTGCTAGTGGGGGCGGGTTCACAGATACGCAGTATTTT,CSASGGGFTDTQYF
NA,TRBJ2-4,many,TRBV12-3/TRBV12-4,TGTGCCAGCAGTTCGGGTACAGGGTGGCGAAACATTCAGTACTTC,CASSSGTGWRNIQYF
NA,TRBJ2-2,many,TRBV5-6,TGTGCCAGCAGCTTGGTACCACAGGGTTGGGGTTCTCCCGGGGAGCTGTTTTTT,CASSLVPQGWGSPGELFF
NA,TRBJ2-3,NA,TRBV5-1,TGCGCCAGCAGCTTGGGGGATCGGGGTACCACAGATACGCAGTATTTT,CASSLGDRGTTDTQYF
NA,TRBJ2-1,NA,TRBV5-1,TGCGCCAGCAGCTCCTTGACGGATTACAATGAGCAGTTCTTC,CASSSLTDYNEQFF
NA,TRBJ2-5,NA,TRBV19,TGTGCCAGTAGTTTTTACGAGACCCAGTACTTC,CASSFYETQYF
NA,TRBJ2-2,many,TRBV29-1,TGCAGCGCGCGAACTAGGGGGAACACCGGGGAGCTGTTTTTT,CSARTRGNTGELFF
TRBD1,TRBJ1-1,NA,TRBV12-3/TRBV12-4,TGTGCCAGCAGCCGGGGACAGGCCAACACTGAAGCTTTCTTT,CASSRGQANTEAFF